The sequence of this T cell receptor (beta chain) was determined in a study of blood T cell repertoires in COVID-19. The V gene lost 3 bases and the J gene lost 2 bases, with 12 bases spanning the gap. The CDR3 runs 14 residues. Germline values: CDR1 DFQATT, CDR2 SNEGSKA (reference sequence). The assay was immunoSEQ multiplex PCR, and TCRdb's table has in-frame clones only and misses some. The profile shows 200,000 to 250,000 clones, around nine tenths of them singletons. Cohort assignment relied on participant-reported clinical history. The receptor was derived from a woman aged 50 to 65 who had recovered from COVID-19. The rearrangement joins TRBV20-1 to TRBJ2-3; D not certain. Sequenced sample: PBMCs or T cells enriched from blood (not recorded which). CDR3 bases: TGCAGTGCTAGTGTAGCTGGTCTCACAGATACGCAGTATTTT. Amino acid sequence: CSASVAGLTDTQYF.